The clone carrying this TCR beta chain was recorded once. Its antigen is currently unknown. Clones were sequenced by immunoSEQ multiplex PCR, and TCRdb holds only the in-frame ones, with some missing. Among about 170,000 clones listed, roughly 92% were seen once. This CDR3 region has 15 residues. CDR1 is KGHSH, CDR2 LQKENI, per germline. Trimming cost V 1 base and J 6 bases; bases outside gene matches: 5. The data derive from a study of T cell responses to AZD1222 COVID-19 vaccine. About the study: Second doses were pooled across both intervals (about 4 or about 12 weeks).

Overall study findings and caveats: Reportedly, close to half of spike-specific TCRs are directed against unmutated variant regions. The number of AZD1222 recipients seropositive at baseline was only five to seven. Two doses of AZD1222 preceded a rise in Spike-specific TCR breadth and depth.

The material sequenced was peripheral blood, taken on day 0 of AZD1222 vaccination. This TCR was sampled from an adult in good health. The chain carries TRBV18 and TRBJ2-3; 9 bases map to TRBD2. CDR3: CASSPRAGGPDTQYF. CDR3 bases: TGTGCCAGCTCACCACGGGCGGGAGGGCCGGATACGCAGTATTTT.